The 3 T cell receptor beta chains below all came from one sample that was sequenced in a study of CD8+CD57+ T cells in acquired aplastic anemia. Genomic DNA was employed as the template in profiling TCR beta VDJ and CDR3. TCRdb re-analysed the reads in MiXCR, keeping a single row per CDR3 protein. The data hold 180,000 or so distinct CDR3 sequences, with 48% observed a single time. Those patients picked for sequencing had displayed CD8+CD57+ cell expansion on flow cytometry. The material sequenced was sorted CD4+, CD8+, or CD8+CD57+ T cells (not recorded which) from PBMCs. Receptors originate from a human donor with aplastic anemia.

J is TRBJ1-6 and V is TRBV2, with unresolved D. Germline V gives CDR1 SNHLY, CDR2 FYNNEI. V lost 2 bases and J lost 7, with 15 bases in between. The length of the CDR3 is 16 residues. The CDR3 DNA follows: TGTGCCAGCAGTGAAAAGGGAGCGGGCCAAAATTCACCCCTCCACTTT. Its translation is CASSEKGAGQNSPLHF.

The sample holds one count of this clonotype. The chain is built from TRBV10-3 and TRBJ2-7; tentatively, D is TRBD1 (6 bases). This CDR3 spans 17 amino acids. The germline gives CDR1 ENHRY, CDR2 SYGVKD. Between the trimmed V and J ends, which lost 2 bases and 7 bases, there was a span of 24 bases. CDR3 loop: CAISEARQGGNLREQYF. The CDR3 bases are TGTGCCATCAGTGAGGCGCGTCAAGGGGGAAACCTACGAGAGCAGTACTTC.

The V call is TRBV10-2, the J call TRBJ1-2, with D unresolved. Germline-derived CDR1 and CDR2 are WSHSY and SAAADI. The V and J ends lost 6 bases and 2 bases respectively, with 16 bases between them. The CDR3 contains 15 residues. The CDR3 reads CASRPALSGNYGYTF. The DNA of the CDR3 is TGCGCCAGCAGACCAGCGTTGTCCGGGAACTATGGCTACACCTTC.